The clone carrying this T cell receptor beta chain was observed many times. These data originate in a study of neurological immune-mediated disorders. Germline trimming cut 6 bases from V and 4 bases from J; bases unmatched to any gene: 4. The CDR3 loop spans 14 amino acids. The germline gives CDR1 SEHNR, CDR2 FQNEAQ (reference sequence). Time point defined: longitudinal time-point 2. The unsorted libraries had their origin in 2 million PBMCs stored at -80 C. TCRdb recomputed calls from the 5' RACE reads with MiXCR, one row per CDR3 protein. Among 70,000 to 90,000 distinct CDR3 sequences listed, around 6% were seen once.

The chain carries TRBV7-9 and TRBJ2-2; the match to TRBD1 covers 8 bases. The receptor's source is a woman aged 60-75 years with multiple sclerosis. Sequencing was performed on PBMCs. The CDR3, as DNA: TGTGCCAGCAGAGGACAGGGTTCCACCGGGGAGCTGTTTTTT. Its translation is CASRGQGSTGELFF. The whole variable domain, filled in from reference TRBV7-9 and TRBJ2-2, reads DTGVSQNPRHKITKRGQNVTFRCDPISEHNRLYWYRQTLGQGPEFLTYFQNEAQLEKSRLLSDRFSAERPKGSFSTLEIQRTEQGDSAMYLCASRGQGSTGELFFGEGSRLTVL.